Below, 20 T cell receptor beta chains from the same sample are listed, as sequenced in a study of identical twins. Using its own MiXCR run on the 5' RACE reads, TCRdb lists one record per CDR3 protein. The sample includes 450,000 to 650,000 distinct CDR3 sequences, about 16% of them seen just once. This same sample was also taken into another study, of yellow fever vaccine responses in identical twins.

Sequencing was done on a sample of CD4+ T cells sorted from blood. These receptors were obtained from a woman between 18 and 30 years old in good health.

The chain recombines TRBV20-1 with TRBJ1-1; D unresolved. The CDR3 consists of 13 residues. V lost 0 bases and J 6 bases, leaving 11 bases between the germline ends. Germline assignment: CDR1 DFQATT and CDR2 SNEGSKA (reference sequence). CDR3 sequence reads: CSARDTRVAEAFF. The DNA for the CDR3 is TGCAGTGCTAGAGACACTCGGGTCGCTGAAGCTTTCTTT.

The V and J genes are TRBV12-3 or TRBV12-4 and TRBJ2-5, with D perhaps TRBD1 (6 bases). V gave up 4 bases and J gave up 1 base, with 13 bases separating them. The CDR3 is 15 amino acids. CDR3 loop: CASSSGPRGQETQYF. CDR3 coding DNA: TGTGCCAGCAGTTCGGGGCCCAGGGGCCAAGAGACCCAGTACTTC.

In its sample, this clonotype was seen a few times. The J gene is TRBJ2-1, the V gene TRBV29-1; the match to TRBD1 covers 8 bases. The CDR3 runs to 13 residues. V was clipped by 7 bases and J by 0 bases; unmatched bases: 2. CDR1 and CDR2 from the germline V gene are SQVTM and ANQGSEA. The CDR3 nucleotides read TGCAGCGGCGACAGGGGCTCCTACAATGAGCAGTTCTTC. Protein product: CSGDRGSYNEQFF.

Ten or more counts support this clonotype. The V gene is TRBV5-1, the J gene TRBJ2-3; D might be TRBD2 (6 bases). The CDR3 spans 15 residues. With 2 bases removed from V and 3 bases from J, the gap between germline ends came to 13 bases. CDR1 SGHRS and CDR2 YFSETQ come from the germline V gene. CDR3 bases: TGCGCCAGCAGCTTCGGCAATAGCGGTACAGATACGCAGTATTTT. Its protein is CASSFGNSGTDTQYF.

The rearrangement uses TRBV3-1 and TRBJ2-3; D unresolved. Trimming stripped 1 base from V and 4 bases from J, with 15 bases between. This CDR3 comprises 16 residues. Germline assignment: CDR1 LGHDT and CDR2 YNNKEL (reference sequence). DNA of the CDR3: TGTGCCAGCAGCCAAGTGGCAGCAGGCGGTTCAGATACGCAGTATTTT. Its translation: CASSQVAAGGSDTQYF.

CDR3 nucleotide sequence: TGCGCCAGCAGCTTGGCCGGGGACAGGGTTGGCTACACCTTC. Translated, it gives CASSLAGDRVGYTF. The V gene is TRBV5-1, the J gene TRBJ1-2; 9 bases line up with TRBD1. CDR3 length: 14 residues. The germline gives CDR1 SGHRS, CDR2 YFSETQ. Losses at the gene ends were 0 bases for V and 7 bases for J; bases not matched to a gene: 4. Drawing the rest from reference TRBV5-1 and TRBJ1-2, the complete variable domain is KAGVTQTPRYLIKTRGQQVTLSCSPISGHRSVSWYQQTPGQGLQFLFEYFSETQRNKGNFPGRFSGRQFSNSRSEMNVSTLELGDSALYLCASSLAGDRVGYTFGSGTRLTVV.

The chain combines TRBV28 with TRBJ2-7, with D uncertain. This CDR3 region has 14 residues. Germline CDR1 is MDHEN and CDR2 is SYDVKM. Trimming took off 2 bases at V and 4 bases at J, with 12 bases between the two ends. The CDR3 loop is CASSLGILGYEQYF. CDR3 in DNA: TGTGCCAGCAGTTTAGGAATCCTTGGGTACGAGCAGTACTTC.

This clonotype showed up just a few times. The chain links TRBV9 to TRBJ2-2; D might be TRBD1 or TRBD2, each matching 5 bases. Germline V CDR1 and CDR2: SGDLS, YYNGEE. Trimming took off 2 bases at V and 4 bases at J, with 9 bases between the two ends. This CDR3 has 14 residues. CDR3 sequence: CASSVDGATGELFF. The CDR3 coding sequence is TGTGCCAGCAGCGTCGACGGGGCCACCGGGGAGCTGTTTTTT.

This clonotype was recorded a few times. CDR3 nucleotides: TGTGCCAGCACCGCTCGTATTAATTCACCCCTCCACTTT. It is translated as CASTARINSPLHF. V is TRBV28 and J is TRBJ1-6, with unresolved D. Germline V gives CDR1 MDHEN, CDR2 SYDVKM. V was trimmed by 7 bases and J by 6 bases, leaving 10 bases between them. The CDR3 sequence is 13 residues long.

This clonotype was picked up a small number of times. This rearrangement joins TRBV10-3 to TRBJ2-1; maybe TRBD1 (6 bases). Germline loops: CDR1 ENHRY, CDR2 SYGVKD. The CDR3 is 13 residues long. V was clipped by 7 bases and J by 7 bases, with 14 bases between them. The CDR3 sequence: CAINPGQLNEQFF. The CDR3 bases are TGTGCCATCAACCCGGGACAACTAAATGAGCAGTTCTTC.

The CDR3 is CASSPQDNEQFF. The CDR3 DNA sequence: TGTGCCAGCTCACCCCAGGACAATGAGCAGTTCTTC. The chain links TRBV18 to TRBJ2-1; D is unclear. V shed 3 bases and J shed 5 bases, with 5 bases lying between them. Germline values: CDR1 KGHSH, CDR2 LQKENI. The CDR3 has 12 amino acids.

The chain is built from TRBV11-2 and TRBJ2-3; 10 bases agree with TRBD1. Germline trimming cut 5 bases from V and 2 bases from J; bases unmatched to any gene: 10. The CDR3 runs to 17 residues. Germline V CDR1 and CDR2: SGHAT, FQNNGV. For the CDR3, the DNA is TGTGCCAGCAGCGTCAAACTGGGACAGGGGTACACAGATACGCAGTATTTT. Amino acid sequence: CASSVKLGQGYTDTQYF.

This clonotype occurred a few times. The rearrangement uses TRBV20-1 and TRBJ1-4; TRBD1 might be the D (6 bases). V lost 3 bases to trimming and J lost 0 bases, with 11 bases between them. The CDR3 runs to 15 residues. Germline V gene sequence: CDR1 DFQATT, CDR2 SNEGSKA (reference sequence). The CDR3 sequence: CSARPGTTTNEKLFF. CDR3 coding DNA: TGCAGTGCTAGGCCCGGGACAACAACTAATGAAAAACTGTTTTTT.

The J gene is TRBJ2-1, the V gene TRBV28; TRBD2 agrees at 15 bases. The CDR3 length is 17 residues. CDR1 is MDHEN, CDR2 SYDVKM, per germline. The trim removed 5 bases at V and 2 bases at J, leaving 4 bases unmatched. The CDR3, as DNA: TGTGCCAGCAGTCCGGGGACTAGCGGGGGGACCTACAATGAGCAGTTCTTC. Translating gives CASSPGTSGGTYNEQFF.

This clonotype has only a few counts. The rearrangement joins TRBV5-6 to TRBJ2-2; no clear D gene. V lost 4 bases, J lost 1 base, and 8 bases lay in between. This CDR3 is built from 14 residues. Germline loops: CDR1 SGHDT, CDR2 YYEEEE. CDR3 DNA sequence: TGTGCCAGCAGCCACGCAGAGAACACCGGGGAGCTGTTTTTT. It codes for CASSHAENTGELFF.

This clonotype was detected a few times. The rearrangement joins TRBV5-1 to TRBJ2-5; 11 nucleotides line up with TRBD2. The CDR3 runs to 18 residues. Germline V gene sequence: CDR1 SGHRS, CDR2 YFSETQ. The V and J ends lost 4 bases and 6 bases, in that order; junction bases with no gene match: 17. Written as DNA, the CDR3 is TGCGCCAGCAGCCAAAATGTAGCGGGAGGGCCCTCCCTCAAGACCCAGTACTTC. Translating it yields CASSQNVAGGPSLKTQYF.

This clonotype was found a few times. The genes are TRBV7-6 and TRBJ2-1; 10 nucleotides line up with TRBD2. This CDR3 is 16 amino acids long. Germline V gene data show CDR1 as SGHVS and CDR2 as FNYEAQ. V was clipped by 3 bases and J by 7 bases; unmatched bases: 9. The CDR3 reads CASSFPPSGSVNEQFF. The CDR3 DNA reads TGTGCCAGCAGCTTCCCCCCTAGCGGGAGTGTAAATGAGCAGTTCTTC. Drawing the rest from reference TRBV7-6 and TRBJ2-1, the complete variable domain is GAGVSQSPRYKVTKRGQDVALRCDPISGHVSLYWYRQALGQGPEFLTYFNYEAQQDKSGLPNDRFSAERPEGSISTLTIQRTEQRDSAMYRCASSFPPSGSVNEQFFGPGTRLTVL.

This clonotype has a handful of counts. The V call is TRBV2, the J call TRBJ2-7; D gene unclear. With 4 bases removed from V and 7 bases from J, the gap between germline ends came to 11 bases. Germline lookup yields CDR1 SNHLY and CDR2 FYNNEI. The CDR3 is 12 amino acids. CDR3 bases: TGTGCCAGCAGTGTGGCCCGTGGGGAGCAGTACGTC. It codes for CASSVARGEQYV.

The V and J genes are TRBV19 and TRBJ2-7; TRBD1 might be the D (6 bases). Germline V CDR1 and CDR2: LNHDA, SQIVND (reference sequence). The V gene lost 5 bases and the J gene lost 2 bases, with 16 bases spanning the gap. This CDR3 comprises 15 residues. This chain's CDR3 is CASSALQGKTYEQYF. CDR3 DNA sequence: TGTGCCAGTAGTGCCCTGCAGGGGAAGACCTACGAGCAGTACTTC.

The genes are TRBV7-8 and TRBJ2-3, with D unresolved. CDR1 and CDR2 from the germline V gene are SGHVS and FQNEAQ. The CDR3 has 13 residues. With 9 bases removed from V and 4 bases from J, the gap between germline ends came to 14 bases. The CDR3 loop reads CASQKGGSDTQYF. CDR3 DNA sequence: TGTGCCAGTCAGAAGGGCGGTTCAGATACGCAGTATTTT.